The next 28 T cell receptor beta chains were all read from a single sample in a study of patients and donors after allogeneic stem cell transplantation. TCRdb re-called the RT-PCR reads through MiXCR, storing one row per CDR3 protein. In the table there are fewer than 95,000 distinct CDR3 sequences, around 5% of which are singletons. Sequencing was done on a sample of blood, either unsorted or a sorted T cell fraction (not recorded which). The receptors here all came from a human donor who was either an allogeneic HSCT recipient or a stem cell or donor lymphocyte infusion donor (not recorded which). It is not recorded whose cells these are; they may come from a transplant donor.

This clonotype showed up many times. V is TRBV7-9 and J is TRBJ1-1, with D possibly being TRBD1 (6 bases). The CDR3 has 17 amino acids. Germline values: CDR1 SEHNR, CDR2 FQNEAQ (reference sequence). V shed 2 bases and J shed 0 bases, with 16 bases lying between them. CDR3: CASSLIPIGQMNTEAFF. CDR3 DNA: TGTGCCAGCAGCTTAATTCCCATTGGACAGATGAACACTGAAGCTTTCTTT.

The table lists this clonotype with many counts. This chain connects TRBV5-3 to TRBJ1-2, with a tentative D call TRBD1 (6 bases). TRBV5-3 is an ORF, and what it does is uncertain. The CDR3 runs to 14 residues. The V gene lost 1 base and the J gene lost 4 bases, with 11 bases spanning the gap. The CDR3 is CARSLTRGGYGYTF. CDR3 sequence (DNA): TGTGCCAGAAGCTTGACCAGGGGAGGCTATGGCTACACCTTC.

At least ten counts were recorded for this clonotype. The chain uses TRBV19 and TRBJ2-2; 8 bases map to TRBD1. This CDR3 is 16 amino acids long. Germline lookup yields CDR1 LNHDA and CDR2 SQIVND (reference sequence). Trimming cost V 3 bases and J 6 bases; bases outside gene matches: 9. DNA of the CDR3: TGTGCCAGTAGTATGCGGGCAGGGGGCGCTTCCGGGGAGCTGTTTTTT. It translates to CASSMRAGGASGELFF. Looking up the rest from reference TRBV19 and TRBJ2-2 gives the full variable domain: DGGITQSPKYLFRKEGQNVTLSCEQNLNHDAMYWYRQDPGQGLRLIYYSQIVNDFQKGDIAEGYSVSREKKESFPLTVTSAQKNPTAFYLCASSMRAGGASGELFFGEGSRLTVL.

This clonotype was seen many times. V usage is TRBV5-4 and J usage is TRBJ2-3; the match to TRBD2 covers 12 bases. The CDR3 is 16 amino acids. The germline V gene has CDR1 SGHNT and CDR2 YYREEE (reference sequence). V gave up 4 bases and J gave up 5 bases; unmatched junction bases: 8. The CDR3 DNA sequence: TGTGCCAGCAGCCCTTCCACGACTAGCGGGAGAGATACGCAGTATTTT. Residues: CASSPSTTSGRDTQYF.

This clonotype has only a few counts. The chain uses TRBV7-8 and TRBJ1-1; D uncertain. This CDR3 has 14 residues. Germline values: CDR1 SGHVS, CDR2 FQNEAQ. V lost 1 base and J 1 base, leaving 7 bases between the germline ends. The CDR3 DNA is TGTGCCAGCAGCTTAGGCGGCTCGAACACTGAAGCTTTCTTT. Its protein product is CASSLGGSNTEAFF.

This clonotype was recorded at least ten times. This rearrangement joins TRBV9 to TRBJ2-2, with D possibly TRBD2 on 6 matching bases. V lost 0 bases to trimming and J lost 1 base, with 7 bases between them. The CDR3 totals 15 residues. Looked up from germline, CDR1 is SGDLS and CDR2 is YYNGEE. As DNA, the CDR3 is TGTGCCAGCAGCGTAGGGGACTTGAACACCGGGGAGCTGTTTTTT. Translated, it gives CASSVGDLNTGELFF.

This clonotype was counted many times. The CDR3 bases are TGTGCCAGCCGCGGGGGGGGGTTTGGCACAGATACGCAGTATTTT. It encodes CASRGGGFGTDTQYF. The rearrangement uses TRBV6-1 and TRBJ2-3; 9 positions agree with TRBD2. Trimming removed 8 bases from V and 1 base from J; junction bases left unmatched: 7. CDR1 MNHNS and CDR2 SASEGT come from the germline V gene. This CDR3 is built from 15 residues.

CDR3 DNA: TGTGCCAGTAGTATAGGAGGTGGACAGGGGAGTCAGCCCCAGCATTTT. The encoded protein is CASSIGGGQGSQPQHF. The J gene is TRBJ1-5, the V gene TRBV19; 9 bases align to TRBD1. Germline CDR1 LNHDA, CDR2 SQIVND (reference sequence). The length of the CDR3 is 16 residues. V dropped 1 base and J dropped 6; count of bases not matched to a gene: 7. Using reference TRBV19 and TRBJ1-5 for the parts outside the CDR3, the full variable domain is DGGITQSPKYLFRKEGQNVTLSCEQNLNHDAMYWYRQDPGQGLRLIYYSQIVNDFQKGDIAEGYSVSREKKESFPLTVTSAQKNPTAFYLCASSIGGGQGSQPQHFGDGTRLSIL.

The chain is built from TRBV7-3 and TRBJ2-3; tentatively, D is TRBD1 (6 bases). The CDR3 is 15 amino acids. The ends were cut back, 1 base at V and 5 bases at J, with 13 bases in the middle. The germline CDR1 and CDR2 sequences are SGHTA and FQGTGA. The CDR3 DNA reads TGTGCCAGCAGCTTAAGTCACAGGGCCGGAGATACGCAGTATTTT. Translated: CASSLSHRAGDTQYF.

This clonotype was observed at least ten times. CDR3 region: CSANAGSGVNNEQFF. Written as DNA, the CDR3 is TGCAGCGCCAATGCCGGTAGCGGCGTGAACAATGAGCAGTTCTTC. The chain combines TRBV29-1 with TRBJ2-1; maybe TRBD2 (6 bases). CDR1 and CDR2 (germline): SQVTM, ANQGSEA. The CDR3 runs 15 residues. Deletions cut 7 bases from V and 5 bases from J, with 21 bases between.

Ten or more counts support this clonotype. Compared with germline, one end of the junction differs, possibly owing to a read error. This chain joins TRBV2 and TRBJ1-3; D is possibly TRBD1 (5 bases). The CDR3 totals 11 residues. Germline V gene lookup returns CDR1 SNHLY and CDR2 FYNNEI. CDR3 bases: TGTGCCAGCAGGGTCTTGGACAACCTATCTTTT. Translating gives CASRVLDNLSF.

This clonotype has at least ten counts. The chain is built from TRBV5-1 and TRBJ2-1; possibly TRBD1 for D (5 bases). The germline V gene has CDR1 SGHRS and CDR2 YFSETQ. V gave up 7 bases and J gave up 6 bases, with 17 bases separating them. The CDR3 spans 14 residues. DNA of the CDR3: TGCGCCAGCTTCTTCAGGGTGGGTAGCAATGAGCAGTTCTTC. This translates into CASFFRVGSNEQFF.

This clonotype was seen a few times. The V and J genes are TRBV24-1 and TRBJ2-1; 12 nucleotides line up with TRBD1. Trimming removed 4 bases from V and 9 bases from J; junction bases left unmatched: 12. Germline V gene data show CDR1 as KGHDR and CDR2 as SFDVKD. The CDR3 is made up of 17 amino acids. CDR3 sequence (DNA): TGTGCCACCAGTGAATCGGGACAGGGGGCGCGTACGTTTGAGCAGTTCTTC. It encodes CATSESGQGARTFEQFF.

This clonotype has at least ten counts. This chain joins TRBV5-5 and TRBJ2-7; D ambiguous. Germline-derived CDR1 and CDR2 are SGHKS and YYEKEE (reference sequence). The CDR3 is made up of 15 amino acids. Trimming removed 0 bases from V and 0 bases from J, with 10 bases in between. As DNA, the CDR3 is TGTGCCAGCAGCTTGGTCGGAGTCCCCTCCTACGAGCAGTACTTC. It specifies CASSLVGVPSYEQYF.

This clonotype was seen at least ten times. V is TRBV10-2 and J is TRBJ2-1; maybe TRBD2 (5 bases). Germline V CDR1 and CDR2: WSHSY, SAAADI. V was shortened by 6 bases and J by 9 bases, with 15 bases between the two germline ends. This CDR3 spans 13 amino acids. The CDR3 is CASSGSLASEQFF. The CDR3 nucleotides read TGCGCCAGCAGCGGATCCCTAGCAAGTGAGCAGTTCTTC.

This clonotype was found many times. The chain combines TRBV21-1 with TRBJ2-3. TRBV21-1 is a known pseudogene. This CDR3 contains 16 residues. The CDR3 coding sequence is TGTGCCAGCAGCAAAGGGGTCAGAGAATTCACAGATACGCAGTATTTT. Translation gives CASSKGVREFTDTQYF.

Many counts were recorded for this clonotype. The chain couples TRBV5-1 to TRBJ2-2, with 14 bases lining up with TRBD2. Per the germline V gene, CDR1 is SGHRS and CDR2 is YFSETQ. Trimming removed 7 bases from V and 3 bases from J; junction bases left unmatched: 14. This CDR3 region has 19 residues. The CDR3 region is CASGQQGLGLAGDTGELFF. CDR3 bases: TGCGCCAGCGGACAACAGGGTTTGGGACTAGCGGGAGACACCGGGGAGCTGTTTTTT. Full variable domain (rest looked up from reference TRBV5-1 and TRBJ2-2): KAGVTQTPRYLIKTRGQQVTLSCSPISGHRSVSWYQQTPGQGLQFLFEYFSETQRNKGNFPGRFSGRQFSNSRSEMNVSTLELGDSALYLCASGQQGLGLAGDTGELFFGEGSRLTVL.

This clonotype was picked up a small number of times. The chain links TRBV6-5 to TRBJ2-3; a possible D gene is TRBD1 (6 bases). This CDR3 region has 16 residues. In germline, CDR1 is MNHEY, CDR2 SVGAGI. V was trimmed by 0 bases and J by 2 bases, leaving 12 bases between them. The DNA of the CDR3 is TGTGCCAGCAGTTACTCCGGACAGAGAAACACAGATACGCAGTATTTT. Its protein product is CASSYSGQRNTDTQYF.

This clonotype appeared many times. The genes are TRBV27 and TRBJ2-1; 13 nucleotides line up with TRBD2. From germline, CDR1 is MNHEY and CDR2 SMNVEV (reference sequence). V dropped 7 bases and J dropped 10; count of bases not matched to a gene: 10. The CDR3 consists of 15 residues. CDR3 region: CASKAGTSGTLEQFF. The CDR3 DNA reads as TGTGCCAGCAAAGCCGGGACTAGCGGGACATTGGAGCAGTTCTTC.

This clonotype occurred many times. The chain carries TRBV5-1 and TRBJ2-1; D is possibly TRBD2 (5 bases). Germline CDR1 and CDR2: SGHRS and YFSETQ. This CDR3 region has 13 residues. Trimming left V 0 bases short and J 7 bases short, with 8 bases between. CDR3 sequence reads: CASSLGGENEQFF. The CDR3 DNA is TGCGCCAGCAGCTTGGGGGGAGAGAATGAGCAGTTCTTC. Full variable domain (missing parts from reference TRBV5-1 and TRBJ2-1): KAGVTQTPRYLIKTRGQQVTLSCSPISGHRSVSWYQQTPGQGLQFLFEYFSETQRNKGNFPGRFSGRQFSNSRSEMNVSTLELGDSALYLCASSLGGENEQFFGPGTRLTVL.

The sample holds many counts of this clonotype. CDR3: CASSLLGTKGNEQFF. The CDR3 DNA follows: TGTGCCAGCAGTTTACTGGGGACTAAGGGAAATGAGCAGTTCTTC. The chain is built from TRBV12-3 or TRBV12-4 and TRBJ2-1; TRBD2 agrees at 7 bases. CDR3 length equals 15 residues. With V trimmed by 2 bases and J by 7 bases, 8 bases remained unmatched.

V usage is TRBV20-1 and J usage is TRBJ2-1; 11 nucleotides line up with TRBD2. This CDR3 comprises 14 residues. The germline V gene has CDR1 DFQATT and CDR2 SNEGSKA (reference sequence). V gave up 4 bases and J gave up 3 bases; unmatched junction bases: 2. CDR3: CSAKGTSGYNEQFF. In DNA, the CDR3 is TGCAGTGCTAAAGGGACTAGCGGCTACAATGAGCAGTTCTTC.

This clonotype was detected many times. The V gene is TRBV6-1, the J gene TRBJ2-7; D is possibly TRBD1 (6 bases). From germline, CDR1 is MNHNS and CDR2 SASEGT. This CDR3 is 13 amino acids long. Trimming shortened V by 6 bases and J by 3 bases, and 12 bases separated the two germline ends. The CDR3 loop is CASRSGDLYEQYF. In nucleotides, the CDR3 is TGTGCCAGCAGATCAGGGGACCTCTACGAGCAGTACTTC.

This clonotype was detected many times. This rearrangement joins TRBV7-9 to TRBJ2-3; D tentatively reads TRBD1 or TRBD2 (6 bases each). V shed 4 bases and J shed 4 bases, with 18 bases lying between them. In germline, CDR1 is SEHNR, CDR2 FQNEAQ (reference sequence). This CDR3 has 16 residues. CDR3 loop: CASSSRAEGGADTQYF. In nucleotides, the CDR3 is TGTGCCAGCAGCTCAAGGGCCGAGGGGGGCGCAGATACGCAGTATTTT.

This clonotype was counted ten times or more. The V call is TRBV27, the J call TRBJ1-5; TRBD1 is a possible D gene (5 bases). Germline V lookup: CDR1 MNHEY, CDR2 SMNVEV (reference sequence). Trimming took 1 base from V and 8 from J, leaving 18 bases between them. The CDR3 totals 16 residues. CDR3 protein: CASSLFGLQAAKPQHF. The CDR3 DNA is TGTGCCAGCAGTTTATTTGGGCTACAGGCTGCTAAGCCCCAGCATTTT.

This clonotype has just a few counts. V is TRBV7-9 and J is TRBJ2-3, with TRBD2 matching 10 bases. This CDR3 has 16 amino acids. The germline V gene encodes CDR1 SEHNR and CDR2 FQNEAQ (reference sequence). V lost 5 bases and J lost 0; bases outside the gene matches: 5. DNA for the CDR3: TGTGCCAGCAGCCTAAGCGGGAGGGTTAGCACAGATACGCAGTATTTT. Residues: CASSLSGRVSTDTQYF.

The gene calls are TRBV7-9 and TRBJ2-5, with D uncertain. Germline V CDR1 and CDR2: SEHNR, FQNEAQ (reference sequence). CDR3 length: 14 residues. The germline V and J ends were trimmed by 3 bases and 5 bases, with 13 bases remaining between them. CDR3 nucleotides: TGTGCCAGCAGCTTCGTAGGGTTTTTGGAGACCCAGTACTTC. This translates into CASSFVGFLETQYF.

In its sample, this clonotype was seen many times. The V and J genes are TRBV28 and TRBJ2-3; D perhaps matches TRBD1 (6 bases). Trimming cost V 6 bases and J 6 bases, with 16 bases left between them. Germline values: CDR1 MDHEN, CDR2 SYDVKM. The CDR3 is 14 amino acids. The CDR3 reads CASSSLNREDTQYF. The CDR3, as DNA: TGTGCCAGCAGCTCGCTTAACAGGGAGGATACGCAGTATTTT.